This TCR beta chain was observed in a study of cytomegalovirus exposure and HLA in healthy donors. This clone has more than one count but fewer than ten. The PCR ran on 60 Vbeta and 13 Jbeta primers. Using immunoSEQ multiplex PCR, the repertoire was profiled, and TCRdb retains in-frame clones only, with some absent. The sample contains under 150,000 clones, about 72% of which appear only once. The CDR3 spans 13 residues. V was shortened by 4 bases and J by 1 base, with 6 bases between the two germline ends. CDR1 is SGHNT and CDR2 is YYREEE in the germline V gene (reference sequence). V gene TRBV5-4 combines with J gene TRBJ2-1; D gene unclear. The sample was PBMCs. This clonotype was sampled from a man aged 55 to 69 in good health and CMV-seronegative. CDR3 coding DNA: TGTGCCAGCAGCCCCCAGTCCTACAATGAGCAGTTCTTC. Its protein product is CASSPQSYNEQFF.